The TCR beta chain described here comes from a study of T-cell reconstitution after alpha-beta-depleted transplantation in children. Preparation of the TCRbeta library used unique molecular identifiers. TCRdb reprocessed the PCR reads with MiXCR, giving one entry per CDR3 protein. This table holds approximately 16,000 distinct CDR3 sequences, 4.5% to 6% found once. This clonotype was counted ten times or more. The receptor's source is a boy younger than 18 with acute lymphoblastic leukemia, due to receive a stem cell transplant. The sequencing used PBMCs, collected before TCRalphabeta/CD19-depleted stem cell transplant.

The CDR3 DNA sequence: TGTGCCAGCAGTTTGACAGGGGCTCAGCCCCAGCATTTT. As protein: CASSLTGAQPQHF. The V call is TRBV27, the J call TRBJ1-5; the match to TRBD1 covers 8 bases. The germline V gene has CDR1 MNHEY and CDR2 SMNVEV (reference sequence). Trimming removed 3 bases from V and 6 bases from J; junction bases left unmatched: 1. The CDR3 sequence is 13 residues long.